Listed here are 16 T cell receptor beta chains from one sample, sequenced in a study of blood T cell repertoires in COVID-19. Libraries were prepared by immunoSEQ multiplex PCR; TCRdb keeps only in-frame clonotypes and omits some of them. The sample holds around 130,000 clones, about 88% seen once. Specimen: peripheral blood. Every receptor here comes from a woman aged 80 or over with acute or convalescent COVID-19.

This chain connects TRBV29-1 to TRBJ1-1; 8 bases align to TRBD1. Looked up from germline, CDR1 is SQVTM and CDR2 is ANQGSEA. V was clipped by 7 bases and J by 11 bases; unmatched bases: 15. The CDR3 contains 13 residues. The CDR3 is CSARTGWLGSAFF. CDR3 bases: TGCAGCGCCCGGACAGGGTGGTTAGGGTCGGCTTTCTTT.

This chain joins TRBV30 and TRBJ2-1, with D possibly being TRBD1 (6 bases). Looked up from germline, CDR1 is GTSNPN and CDR2 is SVGIG (reference sequence). V gave up 5 bases and J gave up 0 bases, with 14 bases separating them. This CDR3 region has 15 residues. The CDR3 DNA follows: TGTGCCTGGGAATCACACAGGGTCTCCTACAATGAGCAGTTCTTC. Its protein product is CAWESHRVSYNEQFF.

This sequence joins TRBV2 and TRBJ2-7, with D possibly being TRBD1 (6 bases). V lost 4 bases and J lost 0, with 7 bases in between. CDR1 is SNHLY, CDR2 FYNNEI, per germline. This CDR3 comprises 13 residues. CDR3 in DNA: TGTGCCAGCAGTGTACAGGGCTCCTACGAGCAGTACTTC. Translating gives CASSVQGSYEQYF.

This chain uses TRBV7-2 with TRBJ2-2; 9 bases align to TRBD1. With 1 base clipped from V and 6 bases from J, the junction kept 3 bases outside the gene matches. The CDR3 is 15 amino acids. The germline V gene has CDR1 SGHTA and CDR2 FQGNSA. This CDR3 reads CASSLDRDRAGELFF. Here the CDR3 DNA reads TGTGCCAGCAGCTTAGATAGGGACAGGGCCGGGGAGCTGTTTTTT.

This clone was seen just once. The rearrangement uses TRBV7-2 and TRBJ1-1; D may be TRBD1 (6 bases). This CDR3 has 15 residues. V lost 7 bases to trimming and J lost 4 bases, with 19 bases between them. CDR1 and CDR2 (germline): SGHTA, FQGNSA. The CDR3 region is CASKTGQWGTTEAFF. Written as DNA, the CDR3 is TGTGCCAGCAAGACAGGACAGTGGGGTACCACTGAAGCTTTCTTT.

This clone was found once. The CDR3 nucleotides are TGTGCCAGCAGCGGCCCAGGGTCCGAGCAGTACTTC. It yields the protein CASSGPGSEQYF. The V gene is TRBV9, the J gene TRBJ2-7, with D perhaps TRBD1 (5 bases). The CDR3 totals 12 residues. The germline V gene encodes CDR1 SGDLS and CDR2 YYNGEE. Between the trimmed V and J ends, which lost 3 bases and 6 bases, there was a span of 10 bases. The full variable domain, rest sourced from reference TRBV9 and TRBJ2-7, is DSGVTQTPKHLITATGQRVTLRCSPRSGDLSVYWYQQSLDQGLQFLIQYYNGEERAKGNILERFSAQQFPDLHSELNLSSLELGDSALYFCASSGPGSEQYFGPGTRLTVT.

The chain is built from TRBV7-9 and TRBJ2-3, with 14 bases lining up with TRBD2. CDR3 size: 17 residues. Germline V CDR1 and CDR2: SEHNR, FQNEAQ (reference sequence). The J segment lost 1 base and the V segment lost 6 bases, leaving 6 bases of the junction unmatched. CDR3 DNA: TGTGCCAGCAGTCCCGGACTAGCGGGGGGCCGCACAGATACGCAGTATTTT. This sequence encodes CASSPGLAGGRTDTQYF.

This clone was counted only a few times. V gene TRBV6-6 combines with J gene TRBJ1-6, with 9 positions matching TRBD1. Germline V lookup: CDR1 MNHNY, CDR2 SVGAGI (reference sequence). The junction had 8 bases not matched to a gene; V was cut back by 7 bases and J by 7 bases. The CDR3 covers 15 residues. The CDR3 sequence is CASNHPGQGNSPLHF. In DNA form, the CDR3 reads TGTGCCAGCAATCACCCGGGACAGGGAAATTCACCCCTCCACTTT.

V gene TRBV30 combines with J gene TRBJ1-4, with TRBD1 as a possible D gene (6 bases). Germline CDR1 reads GTSNPN; CDR2 reads SVGIG (reference sequence). CDR3 length equals 14 residues. V shed 6 bases and J shed 5 bases, with 16 bases lying between them. The CDR3 region is CACHPGTGNEKLFF. The CDR3 DNA reads TGTGCCTGCCACCCCGGTACAGGGAATGAAAAACTGTTTTTT.

V and J are TRBV18 and TRBJ2-7, with D maybe TRBD2 (5 bases). V dropped 6 bases and J dropped 4 bases, with 16 bases sitting between them. This CDR3 spans 14 amino acids. Germline V gives CDR1 KGHSH, CDR2 LQKENI. CDR3 nucleotide sequence: TGTGCCAGCTCTAAACTGGAGGCAGGTTACGAGCAGTACTTC. It encodes CASSKLEAGYEQYF.

This clone was found a few times. The chain combines TRBV5-4 with TRBJ1-2; the D is unclear. With 1 base removed from V and 0 bases from J, the gap between germline ends came to 16 bases. The CDR3 is 17 amino acids. Germline lookup yields CDR1 SGHNT and CDR2 YYREEE (reference sequence). The CDR3 DNA is TGTGCCAGCAGCTTGAGTTGGTCCGTCGAGGCTAACTATGGCTACACCTTC. Its translation is CASSLSWSVEANYGYTF.

This sequence joins TRBV19 and TRBJ2-7, with 7 bases fitting TRBD1. In germline, CDR1 is LNHDA, CDR2 SQIVND (reference sequence). Trimming at V came to 5 bases and at J to 3 bases, leaving 7 bases not matched to a gene. The CDR3 length is 14 residues. For the CDR3, the DNA is TGTGCCAGTAGTCGACAGGGTGGTATCTACGAGCAGTACTTC. It is translated as CASSRQGGIYEQYF.

The J gene is TRBJ1-5, the V gene TRBV2, with 10 bases lining up with TRBD1. Trimming at V came to 8 bases and at J to 1 base, leaving 11 bases not matched to a gene. The CDR3 consists of 17 residues. Per the germline V gene, CDR1 is SNHLY and CDR2 is FYNNEI. The CDR3 DNA sequence: TGTGCCAGCGATCCGGGACAGGGGTTCGTGAGCAATCAGCCCCAGCATTTT. Its protein product is CASDPGQGFVSNQPQHF.

This clone was seen only a few times. The chain recombines TRBV29-1 with TRBJ2-3, with D perhaps TRBD1 (5 bases). Germline CDR1 reads SQVTM; CDR2 reads ANQGSEA. The germline V and J ends were trimmed by 2 bases and 0 bases, with 6 bases remaining between them. This CDR3 spans 13 amino acids. The CDR3 reads CSVEPGSTDTQYF. DNA for the CDR3: TGCAGCGTTGAACCAGGGAGCACAGATACGCAGTATTTT.

This clone was observed once. V usage is TRBV19 and J usage is TRBJ2-2; 11 bases fit TRBD1. The CDR3 runs to 15 residues. Trimming took 4 bases from V and 4 from J; bases not matched to a gene: 2. Germline CDR1 and CDR2: LNHDA and SQIVND (reference sequence). The DNA for the CDR3 is TGTGCCAGTAGTAGGGACAGGGGGACCACCGGGGAGCTGTTTTTT. Encoded protein: CASSRDRGTTGELFF.

This clone was observed a handful of times. The J gene is TRBJ2-7, the V gene TRBV21-1; TRBD1 is taken as the D call from the table, unchecked against the DNA. TRBV21-1 is given as a pseudogene. The CDR3 contains 15 residues. As DNA, the CDR3 is TGTGCCAGCAGCATCCCCGGCAGGGATTCCTACGAGCAGTACTTC. Residues: CASSIPGRDSYEQYF.